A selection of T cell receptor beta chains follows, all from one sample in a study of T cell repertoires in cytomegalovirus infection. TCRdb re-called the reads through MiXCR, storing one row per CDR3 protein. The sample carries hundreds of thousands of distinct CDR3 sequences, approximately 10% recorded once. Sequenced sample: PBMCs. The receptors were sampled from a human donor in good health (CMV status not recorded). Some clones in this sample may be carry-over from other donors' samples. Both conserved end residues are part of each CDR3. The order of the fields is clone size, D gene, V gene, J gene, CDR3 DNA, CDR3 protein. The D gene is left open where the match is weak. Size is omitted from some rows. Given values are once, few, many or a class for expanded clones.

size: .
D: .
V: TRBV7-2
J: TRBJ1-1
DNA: TGTGCCAGCAGCCCAAGCACCGGGACGGTGTACACTGAAGCTTTCTTT
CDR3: CASSPSTGTVYTEAFF

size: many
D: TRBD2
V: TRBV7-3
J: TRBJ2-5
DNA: TGTGCCAGCAGCTTGGGGACTAGCGGGACCCAAGAGACCCAGTACTTC
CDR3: CASSLGTSGTQETQYF

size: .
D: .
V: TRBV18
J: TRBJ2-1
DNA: TGTGCCAGCTCACCGGTCAGGGAGAATGAGCAGTTCTTC
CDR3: CASSPVRENEQFF

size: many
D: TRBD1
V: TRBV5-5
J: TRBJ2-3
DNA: TGTGCCAGCAGGGACAGGGGGCTTTTCACAGATACGCAGTATTTT
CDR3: CASRDRGLFTDTQYF

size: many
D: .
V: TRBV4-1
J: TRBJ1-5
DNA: TGCGCCAGCAGTCCGACGTTCGCTCAGCCCCAGCATTTT
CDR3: CASSPTFAQPQHF

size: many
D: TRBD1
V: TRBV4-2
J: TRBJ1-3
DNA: TGTGCCAGCAGCCCCCGGACAGGCGGAAACACCATATATTTT
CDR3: CASSPRTGGNTIYF

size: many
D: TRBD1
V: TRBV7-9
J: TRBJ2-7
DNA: TGTGCCAGCAGCCCGGGCAGGGGGGAGCAGTACTTC
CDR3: CASSPGRGEQYF

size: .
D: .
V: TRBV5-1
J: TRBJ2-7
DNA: TGCGCCAGCAGCTACGGACTTGCCTACGAGCAGTACTTC
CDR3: CASSYGLAYEQYF

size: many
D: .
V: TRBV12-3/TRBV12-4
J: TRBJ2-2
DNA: TGTGCCAGCGCACTCCGGGACTGGACGAACACCGGGGAGCTGTTTTTT
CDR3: CASALRDWTNTGELFF

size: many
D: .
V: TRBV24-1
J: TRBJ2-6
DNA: TGTGCCACGGCTTCGGCTGGGGCCAACGTCCTGACTTTC
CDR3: CATASAGANVLTF

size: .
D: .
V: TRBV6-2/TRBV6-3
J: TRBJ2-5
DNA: TGTGCCAGCTACGCCGGGTACCAAGAGACCCAGTACTTC
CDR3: CASYAGYQETQYF

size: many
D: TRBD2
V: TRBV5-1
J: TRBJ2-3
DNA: TGCGCCAGCAGCTACGGACTAGCGACTAGCACAGATACGCAGTATTTT
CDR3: CASSYGLATSTDTQYF

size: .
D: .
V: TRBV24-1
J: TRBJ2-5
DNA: TGTGCCACCGGGGCGGCGGAGACCCAGTACTTC
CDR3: CATGAAETQYF